This T cell receptor beta chain is from a study of blood T cell repertoires in COVID-19. Turning to the study itself: The samples span acute and convalescent COVID-19 from the United States, Italy and Spain.

Source study methods: Scientists estimated how many nucleated cells there were by amplifying reference gene primers. Here immunoSEQ multiplex PCR was the method, and the copy in TCRdb shows in-frame clones only, minus some. V and J calls and clone size are those listed in that table; D and trimming were worked out from the DNA. Altogether 320,000 or so clones are present, 85% being singletons, with the ten largest covering 1.5% to 2%. It was within 2 weeks before study entry that exposed participants met a COVID-19 case. The sample consisted of PBMCs or T cells enriched from blood (not recorded which). The receptor was derived from a woman aged 25 to 39 who had been exposed to COVID-19.

CDR3 nucleotide sequence: TGTGCCAGCAGCTCTAGGGGCGGAACCACTGAAAAACTGTTTTTT. This gives the protein CASSSRGGTTEKLFF. This chain links TRBV7-9 with TRBJ1-4; possible D gene TRBD1, 5 bases. The germline gives CDR1 SEHNR, CDR2 FQNEAQ (reference sequence). Trimming shortened V by 4 bases and J by 7 bases, and 16 bases separated the two germline ends. The length of the CDR3 is 15 residues.